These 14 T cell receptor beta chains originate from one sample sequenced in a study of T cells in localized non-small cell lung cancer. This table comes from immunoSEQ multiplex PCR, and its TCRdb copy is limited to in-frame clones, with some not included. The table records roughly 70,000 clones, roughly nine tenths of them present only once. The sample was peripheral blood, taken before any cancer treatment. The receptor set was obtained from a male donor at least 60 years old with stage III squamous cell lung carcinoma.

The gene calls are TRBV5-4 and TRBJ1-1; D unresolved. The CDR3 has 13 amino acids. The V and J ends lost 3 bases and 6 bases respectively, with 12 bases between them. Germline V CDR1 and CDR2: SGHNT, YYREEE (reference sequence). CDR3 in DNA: TGTGCCAGCAGCTCTCGCCGTAGGGCTGAAGCTTTCTTT. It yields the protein CASSSRRRAEAFF. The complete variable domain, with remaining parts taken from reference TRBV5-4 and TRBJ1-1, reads ETGVTQSPTHLIKTRGQQVTLRCSSQSGHNTVSWYQQALGQGPQFIFQYYREEENGRGNFPPRFSGLQFPNYSSELNVNALELDDSALYLCASSSRRRAEAFFGQGTRLTVV.

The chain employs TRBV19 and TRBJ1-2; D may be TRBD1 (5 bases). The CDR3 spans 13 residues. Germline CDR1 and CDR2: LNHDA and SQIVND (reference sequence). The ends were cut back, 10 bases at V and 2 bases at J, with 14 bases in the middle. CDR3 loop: CATARDPNYGYTF. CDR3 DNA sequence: TGTGCCACCGCCAGGGATCCGAACTATGGCTACACCTTC.

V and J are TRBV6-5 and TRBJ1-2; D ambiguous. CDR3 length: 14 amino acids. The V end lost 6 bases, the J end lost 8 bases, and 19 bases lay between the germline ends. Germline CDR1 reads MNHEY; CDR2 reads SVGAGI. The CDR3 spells CASSPGRRDDGYTF. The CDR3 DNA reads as TGTGCCAGCAGCCCCGGCCGGAGGGATGACGGCTACACCTTC.

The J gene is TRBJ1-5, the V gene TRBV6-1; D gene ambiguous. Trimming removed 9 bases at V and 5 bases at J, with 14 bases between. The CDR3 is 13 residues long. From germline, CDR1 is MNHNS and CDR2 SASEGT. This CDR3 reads CASRGPDYQPQHF. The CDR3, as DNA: TGTGCCAGTAGAGGACCTGATTATCAGCCCCAGCATTTT.

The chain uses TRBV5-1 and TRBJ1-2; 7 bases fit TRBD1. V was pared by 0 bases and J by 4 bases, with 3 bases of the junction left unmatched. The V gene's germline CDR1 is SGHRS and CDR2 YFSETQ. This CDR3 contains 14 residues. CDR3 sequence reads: CASSLGDSTYGYTF. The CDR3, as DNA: TGCGCCAGCAGCTTGGGGGACAGCACCTATGGCTACACCTTC.

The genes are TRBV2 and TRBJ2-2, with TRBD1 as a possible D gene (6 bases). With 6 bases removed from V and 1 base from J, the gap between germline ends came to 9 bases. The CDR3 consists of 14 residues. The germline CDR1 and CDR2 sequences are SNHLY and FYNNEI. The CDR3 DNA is TGTGCCAGCAGGGGGGCGCAGAACACCGGGGAGCTGTTTTTT. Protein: CASRGAQNTGELFF.

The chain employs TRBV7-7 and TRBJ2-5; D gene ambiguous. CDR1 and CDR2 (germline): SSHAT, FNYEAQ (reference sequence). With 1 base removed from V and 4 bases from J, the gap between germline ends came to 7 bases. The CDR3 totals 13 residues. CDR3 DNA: TGTGCCAGCAGCTTAGGTTTACGAGAGACCCAGTACTTC. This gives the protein CASSLGLRETQYF.

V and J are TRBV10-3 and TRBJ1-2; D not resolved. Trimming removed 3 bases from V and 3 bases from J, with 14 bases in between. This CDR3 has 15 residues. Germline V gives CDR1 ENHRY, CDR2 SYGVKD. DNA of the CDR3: TGTGCCATCAGTGATTCGATGGGGAGGGACTATGGCTACACCTTC. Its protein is CAISDSMGRDYGYTF.

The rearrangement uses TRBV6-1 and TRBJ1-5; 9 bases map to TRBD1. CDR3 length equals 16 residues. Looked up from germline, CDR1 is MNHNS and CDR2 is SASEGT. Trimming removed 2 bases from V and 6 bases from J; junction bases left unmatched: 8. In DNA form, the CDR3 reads TGTGCCAGCAGTGAATCCGGGACAGGGAGCGGTCAGCCCCAGCATTTT. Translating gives CASSESGTGSGQPQHF.

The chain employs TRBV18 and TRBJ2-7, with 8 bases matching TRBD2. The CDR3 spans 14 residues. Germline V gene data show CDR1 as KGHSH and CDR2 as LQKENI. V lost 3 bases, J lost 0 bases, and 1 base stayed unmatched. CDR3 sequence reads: CASSPGLGSYEQYV. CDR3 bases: TGTGCCAGCTCACCGGGACTAGGCTCCTACGAGCAGTACGTC.

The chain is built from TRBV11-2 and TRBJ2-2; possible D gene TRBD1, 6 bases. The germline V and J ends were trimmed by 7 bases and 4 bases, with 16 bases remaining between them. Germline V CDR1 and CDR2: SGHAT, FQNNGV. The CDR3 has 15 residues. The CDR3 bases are TGTGCCAGCAATCCGGCAGGGGCGGTCACCGGGGAGCTGTTTTTT. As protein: CASNPAGAVTGELFF.

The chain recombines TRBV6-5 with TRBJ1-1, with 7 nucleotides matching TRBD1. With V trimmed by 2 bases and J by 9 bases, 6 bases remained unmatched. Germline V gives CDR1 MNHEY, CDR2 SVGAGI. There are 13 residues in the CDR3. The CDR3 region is CASSYLEGAKAFF. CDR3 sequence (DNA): TGTGCCAGCAGTTACCTGGAGGGGGCGAAAGCTTTCTTT.

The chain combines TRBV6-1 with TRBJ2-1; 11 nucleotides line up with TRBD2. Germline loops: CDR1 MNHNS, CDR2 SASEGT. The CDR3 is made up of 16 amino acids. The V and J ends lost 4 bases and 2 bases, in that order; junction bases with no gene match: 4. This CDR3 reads CASSALAGATYNEQFF. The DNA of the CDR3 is TGTGCCAGCAGTGCACTAGCGGGGGCCACCTACAATGAGCAGTTCTTC.

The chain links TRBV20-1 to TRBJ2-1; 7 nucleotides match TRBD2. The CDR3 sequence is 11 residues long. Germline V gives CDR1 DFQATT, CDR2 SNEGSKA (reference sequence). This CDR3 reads CGGLGGGEQFF. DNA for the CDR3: TGCGGAGGGCTCGGCGGGGGTGAGCAGTTCTTC.